Following are 18 T cell receptor beta chains from one sample sequenced in a study of blood T cells in healthy people across ages. A second PCR of about 6 to 11 cycles used a sample-barcoded 5' primer and a J-beta primer mix. One entry per CDR3 protein, called by TCRdb with MiXCR from the 5' RACE reads. The sample includes about 1.6 million distinct CDR3 sequences, about 32% seen only once; the top ten take around 10%. Sample: blood. The receptors were gathered from a woman in her twenties or thirties in good health.

This rearrangement joins TRBV29-1 to TRBJ1-2; D ambiguous. The CDR3 is 11 residues long. Germline assignment: CDR1 SQVTM and CDR2 ANQGSEA. V was pared by 6 bases and J by 8 bases, with 13 bases between. CDR3 coding DNA: TGCAGCGTCGTGGTCGCGGGCGGCTACACCTTC. Its translation is CSVVVAGGYTF.

The chain combines TRBV7-3 with TRBJ2-5; D remains ambiguous. CDR1 and CDR2 from the germline V gene are SGHTA and FQGTGA. Trimming pared 2 bases from V and 1 base from J, leaving 11 bases between. This CDR3 has 15 residues. The chain's CDR3 is CASSLGRTFQETQYF. The CDR3 DNA is TGTGCCAGCAGCTTAGGCCGAACTTTCCAAGAGACCCAGTACTTC.

The chain is built from TRBV24-1 and TRBJ2-7; D gene unclear. Germline V gene data show CDR1 as KGHDR and CDR2 as SFDVKD. The CDR3 is 12 amino acids. Trimming took off 3 bases at V and 12 bases at J, with 14 bases between the two ends. Here the CDR3 reads CATSDGVGFMYF. The CDR3 nucleotides are TGTGCCACCAGTGATGGGGTCGGTTTCATGTACTTC.

This clonotype was counted a few times. The chain has TRBV5-5 and TRBJ1-1; D is ambiguous. Germline V gene data show CDR1 as SGHKS and CDR2 as YYEKEE (reference sequence). This CDR3 is built from 13 residues. V lost 6 bases to trimming and J lost 0 bases, with 9 bases between them. The CDR3 nucleotides read TGTGCCAGCACCACTCCAGTGAACACTGAAGCTTTCTTT. It codes for CASTTPVNTEAFF.

The chain uses TRBV5-1 and TRBJ2-7; maybe TRBD2 (5 bases). Germline lookup yields CDR1 SGHRS and CDR2 YFSETQ. V was pared by 2 bases and J by 8 bases, with 20 bases between. CDR3 length: 15 amino acids. CDR3 in amino acids: CASSFEGRVTPQQYF. Here the CDR3 DNA reads TGCGCCAGCAGCTTTGAGGGTCGAGTTACACCGCAGCAGTACTTC.

The gene calls are TRBV2 and TRBJ2-1; the D gene is possibly TRBD2 (7 bases). The CDR3 runs to 15 residues. Germline assignment: CDR1 SNHLY and CDR2 FYNNEI. Trimming left V 0 bases short and J 10 bases short, with 16 bases between. This CDR3 is CASSEAGEGGYEQFF. CDR3 sequence (DNA): TGTGCCAGCAGTGAAGCGGGGGAGGGGGGTTACGAGCAGTTCTTC. Using reference TRBV2 and TRBJ2-1 for the parts outside the CDR3, the full variable domain is EPEVTQTPSHQVTQMGQEVILRCVPISNHLYFYWYRQILGQKVEFLVSFYNNEISEKSEIFDDQFSVERPDGSNFTLKIRSTKLEDSAMYFCASSEAGEGGYEQFFGPGTRLTVL.

The sample holds a few counts of this clonotype. V is TRBV20-1 and J is TRBJ2-7, with D uncertain. This CDR3 has 12 amino acids. CDR1 is DFQATT and CDR2 is SNEGSKA in the germline V gene (reference sequence). The germline V and J ends were trimmed by 5 bases and 5 bases, with 13 bases remaining between them. CDR3: CSAYRPMNEQYF. The CDR3 nucleotides read TGCAGTGCTTACCGCCCCATGAACGAGCAGTACTTC.

This clonotype was detected a few times. This chain links TRBV7-8 with TRBJ2-7, with D maybe TRBD1 (5 bases). The V end lost 5 bases, the J end lost 4 bases, and 12 bases lay between the germline ends. Germline V gives CDR1 SGHVS, CDR2 FQNEAQ. CDR3 length: 13 amino acids. The CDR3 sequence: CASSPSQAYEQYF. CDR3 DNA: TGTGCCAGCAGCCCATCACAGGCGTACGAGCAGTACTTC. Variable domain in full (rest from reference TRBV7-8 and TRBJ2-7): GAGVSQSPRYKVAKRGQDVALRCDPISGHVSLFWYQQALGQGPEFLTYFQNEAQLDKSGLPSDRFFAERPEGSVSTLKIQRTQQEDSAVYLCASSPSQAYEQYFGPGTRLTVT.

This clonotype came up a few times. The CDR3 reads CATSRGSGAVTDTQYF. In DNA form, the CDR3 reads TGTGCCACCAGCAGGGGATCCGGGGCAGTCACAGATACGCAGTATTTT. The rearrangement uses TRBV15 and TRBJ2-3; D might be TRBD1 or TRBD2, each matching 5 bases. V was trimmed by 3 bases and J by 2 bases, leaving 15 bases between them. The germline CDR1 and CDR2 sequences are LNHNV and YYDKDF (reference sequence). The CDR3 has 16 amino acids.

V is TRBV29-1 and J is TRBJ1-2, with D uncertain. The V and J ends lost 3 bases and 8 bases respectively, with 19 bases between them. CDR3 length: 14 residues. Germline V gene sequence: CDR1 SQVTM, CDR2 ANQGSEA. CDR3 residues: CSVDPPVGSEGYTF. The CDR3 DNA follows: TGCAGCGTTGACCCACCTGTAGGGTCGGAGGGCTACACCTTC.

This clonotype was detected a few times. J is TRBJ1-1 and V is TRBV20-1; unclear D gene. The germline V gene encodes CDR1 DFQATT and CDR2 SNEGSKA (reference sequence). The CDR3 consists of 14 residues. The V gene lost 2 bases and the J gene lost 0 bases, with 10 bases spanning the gap. The DNA for the CDR3 is TGCAGTGCTAGAACGTGGCTGATGAACACTGAAGCTTTCTTT. This codes for CSARTWLMNTEAFF.

As for this clonotype: At one end, the junction sequence differs from germline, possibly due to a read error. The J gene is TRBJ2-3, the V gene TRBV4-1; D is perhaps TRBD2 (6 bases). Germline assignment: CDR1 MGHRA and CDR2 YSYEKL. This CDR3 has 16 residues. The CDR3 nucleotides read TGCGCCAGCAACCAAGATACTAGCCCGACTCCCGATACGCAGTATTTT. It specifies CASNQDTSPTPDTQYF.

V is TRBV9 and J is TRBJ2-5; 11 nucleotides agree with TRBD2. The CDR3 length is 16 residues. The germline V gene has CDR1 SGDLS and CDR2 YYNGEE. V lost 0 bases, J lost 3 bases, and 4 bases stayed unmatched. The CDR3 DNA is TGTGCCAGCAGCGTAGGGTTAGCGGGGGGGGAAGAGACCCAGTACTTC. Translation gives CASSVGLAGGEETQYF.

This chain connects TRBV20-1 to TRBJ2-1; TRBD2 aligns across 7 bases. This CDR3 comprises 14 residues. CDR1 and CDR2 from the germline V gene are DFQATT and SNEGSKA (reference sequence). V dropped 1 base and J dropped 9; count of bases not matched to a gene: 9. CDR3 amino acids: CSARGPSGNGEQFF. The CDR3 DNA sequence: TGCAGTGCTAGAGGTCCTAGCGGCAATGGTGAGCAGTTCTTC.

The chain joins TRBV14 to TRBJ2-5; 10 nucleotides match TRBD1. Per the germline V gene, CDR1 is SGHDN and CDR2 is FVKESK. The junction had 6 bases not matched to a gene; V was cut back by 2 bases and J by 0 bases. CDR3 length equals 17 residues. The CDR3 here is CASSQLQGQGYQETQYF. The CDR3 DNA follows: TGTGCCAGCAGCCAACTTCAGGGACAGGGGTACCAAGAGACCCAGTACTTC.

This clonotype was recorded at least ten times. The gene calls are TRBV29-1 and TRBJ2-1; either TRBD1 or TRBD2 may fit D (6 bases each). Trimming took off 1 base at V and 9 bases at J, with 10 bases between the two ends. The CDR3 is 12 amino acids. Germline CDR1 is SQVTM and CDR2 is ANQGSEA. The CDR3 here is CSVEVRGGEQFF. The CDR3 coding sequence is TGCAGCGTTGAAGTCAGGGGAGGTGAGCAGTTCTTC.

This clonotype was detected only a few times. The chain recombines TRBV6-1 with TRBJ2-5; 9 bases line up with TRBD2. The CDR3 sequence is 15 residues long. With 8 bases clipped from V and 5 bases from J, the junction kept 12 bases outside the gene matches. CDR1 is MNHNS and CDR2 is SASEGT in the germline V gene. This CDR3 reads CASLASRGGRETQYF. CDR3 DNA sequence: TGTGCCAGCCTTGCCTCGCGGGGGGGCCGGGAGACCCAGTACTTC.

In its sample, this clonotype was seen once. The V and J genes are TRBV15 and TRBJ2-1; 8 nucleotides agree with TRBD2. V was pared by 6 bases and J by 6 bases, with 4 bases of the junction left unmatched. Germline CDR1 and CDR2: LNHNV and YYDKDF (reference sequence). This CDR3 spans 13 amino acids. The CDR3 spells CATSPGLVNEQFF. DNA for the CDR3: TGTGCCACCAGTCCGGGACTAGTCAATGAGCAGTTCTTC.